This T cell receptor beta chain was recovered during a study of CD8 T cells in Susac syndrome (dated by TCRdb to the late 2010s). The study in broad terms: Of the Susac syndrome patients who were sequenced, about eight were in clinical remission while about 6 had clinically active disease. At blood withdrawal, Susac syndrome patients were either therapy-naive, taking corticosteroids (in some cases with IVIg as well), or taking IVIg alone. Whether CD8+ T cell activation and differentiation in Susac syndrome was antigen driven was tested using repertoire sequencing.

With respect to this clonotype: Its antigen target is currently unknown. Per-base qualities were not stored, and no clone one base away is much larger.

The germline V gene sets CDR1 to KGHSH and CDR2 to LQKENI. Ends trimmed: V by 3 bases, J by 6 bases; bases unmatched to a gene: 6. Including cysteine and phenylalanine, the CDR3 has 15 amino acids. Solely the CDR3 DNA is kept, with 45 bases framed from the first base. RNA was extracted using the RNeasy kit, and about 0.45 to 1 ug of the RNA was reverse transcribed with random hexamers. TCR beta CDR3 regions were amplified with the immunoSEQ multiplex PCR assay covering 54 Vbeta and 13 Jbeta segments. PCR amplification bias was corrected using a synthetic template baseline for primer optimization and computational correction. The original pipeline was this. Reads were annotated to V, D and J genes according to IMGT and were analyzed with immunoSEQ Analyzer, with only productive sequences retained. Clonality was computed as one minus Shannon entropy normalized by log2 of the number of productive unique sequences. For each patient and control, public and private clones were evaluated among the 100 most prevalent clones. Susac-specific clones were defined as absent from healthy and MS cohorts, 800 to 1,200 published viral clones and other ImmuneACCESS disease sequences. Starting from the raw public reads, TCRdb applied fastp trimming at Q25, assembled clones with MiXCR and retained in-frame beta chains. CDR3 protein sequences are deduplicated, and each keeps its most common genes and DNA. What appears here as the V and J calls and clone size reflects TCRdb's work, not the paper's. The sample table holds 200,000 to 250,000 distinct CDR3 sequences, of which less than 95% were seen once. The ten largest clones capture roughly 0.14% of the sample.

Peripheral blood CD8+ and CD4+ T cells from healthy donors, Susac syndrome patients and multiple sclerosis patients were profiled using high-throughput TCR beta sequencing. The Susac syndrome patients fulfilled recently defined diagnostic criteria for definite or probable disease. CD8+ TEMRA cells were enriched by FACS, while bulk CD8+ and CD4+ T cells were purified by magnetic negative isolation. Blood was collected in EDTA tubes and processed within 24 hours, with PBMCs isolated through density gradient centrifugation. PBMCs intended for TCR sequencing were cryopreserved in liquid nitrogen and thawed later in a water bath at 37 degrees C. The sorted or isolated CD4+, CD8+ and CD8+ TEMRA cells reached a purity of at least 90%. Study-level results and caveats: No clonal expansion was detected in the CD4+ T cell repertoire of Susac syndrome patients. The TCR sequencing and HLA analysis was acknowledged to have included a relatively small number of individuals.

This TCR was recovered from a human donor with Susac syndrome. The chain is encoded by TRBV18 joined to TRBJ2-1; 9 nucleotides in the junction match TRBD2. Source material: CD4+ T cells from PBMCs. The CDR3 region reads CASSPGLAVLNEQFF. The DNA sequence is TGTGCCAGCTCACCGGGACTAGCCGTCCTCAATGAGCAGTTCTTC.